The clone carrying this TCR beta chain occurred a few times. The sample is drawn from a study of OX40 agonist ivuxolimab in advanced cancers. Study context: Partial responses were observed in three patients, of whom one had hepatocellular carcinoma and two had cutaneous melanoma.

Germline V gene data show CDR1 as SGHDN and CDR2 as FVKESK. V trimming: 4 bases; J trimming: 4 bases; junction bases outside the gene matches: 2. The CDR3 contains 14 residues. This table comes from immunoSEQ multiplex PCR, and its TCRdb copy is limited to in-frame clones, with some not included. The sample comprises almost 80,000 clones, 70% to 90% of which are singletons, and roughly 25% rests with the top ten. This clonotype was sampled from an adult with an advanced solid tumor such as melanoma, head and neck, liver or kidney cancer. The sequences come from CD4+ or CD8+ T cells sorted from blood, collected in a trial of the OX40 agonist ivuxolimab. This chain joins TRBV14 and TRBJ2-1; 9 nucleotides agree with TRBD2. The CDR3 sequence is CASSPSGVYNEQFF. The CDR3 DNA reads TGTGCCAGCAGCCCTAGCGGGGTTTACAATGAGCAGTTCTTC.